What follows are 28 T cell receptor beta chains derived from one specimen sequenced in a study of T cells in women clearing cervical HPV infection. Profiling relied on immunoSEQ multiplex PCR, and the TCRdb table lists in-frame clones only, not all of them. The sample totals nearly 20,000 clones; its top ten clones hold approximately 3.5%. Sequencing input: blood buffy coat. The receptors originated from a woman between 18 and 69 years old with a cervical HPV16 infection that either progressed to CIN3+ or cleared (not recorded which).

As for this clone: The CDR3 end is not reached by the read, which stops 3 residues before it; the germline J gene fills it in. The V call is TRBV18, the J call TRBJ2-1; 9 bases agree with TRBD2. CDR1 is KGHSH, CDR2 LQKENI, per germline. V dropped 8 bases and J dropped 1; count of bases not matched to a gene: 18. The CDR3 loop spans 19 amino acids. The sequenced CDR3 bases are TGTGCCAGCGCACAGCCGGGACGAGCGGGGGGCCGATCCTACAATGAG. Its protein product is CASAQPGRAGGRSYNE. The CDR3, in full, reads CASAQPGRAGGRSYNEQFF.

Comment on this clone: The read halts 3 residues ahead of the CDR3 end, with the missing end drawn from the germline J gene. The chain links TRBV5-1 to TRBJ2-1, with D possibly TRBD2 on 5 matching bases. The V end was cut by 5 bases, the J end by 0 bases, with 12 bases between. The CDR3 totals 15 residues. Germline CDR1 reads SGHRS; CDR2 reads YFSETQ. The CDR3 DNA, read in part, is TGCGCCAGCAGTTTAGCGACGAGCTCCTACAATGAG. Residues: CASSLATSSYNE. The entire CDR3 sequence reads CASSLATSSYNEQFF.

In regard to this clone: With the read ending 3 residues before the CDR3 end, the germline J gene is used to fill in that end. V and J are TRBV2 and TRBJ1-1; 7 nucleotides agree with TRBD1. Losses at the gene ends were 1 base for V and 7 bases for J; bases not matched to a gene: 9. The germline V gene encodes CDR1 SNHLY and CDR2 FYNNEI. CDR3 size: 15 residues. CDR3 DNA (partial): TGTGCCAGCAGTGAAGACAAGGGGGCGCTCCTTGAA. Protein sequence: CASSEDKGALLE. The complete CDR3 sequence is CASSEDKGALLEAFF.

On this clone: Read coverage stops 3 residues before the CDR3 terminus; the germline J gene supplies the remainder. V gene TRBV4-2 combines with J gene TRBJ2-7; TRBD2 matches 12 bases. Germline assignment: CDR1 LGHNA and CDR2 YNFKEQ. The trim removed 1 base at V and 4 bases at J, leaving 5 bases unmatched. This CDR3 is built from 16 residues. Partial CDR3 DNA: TGTGCCAGCAGCCAAGGAGGGACTAGCGGGCGATACGAG. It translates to CASSQGGTSGRYE. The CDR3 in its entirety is CASSQGGTSGRYEQYF.

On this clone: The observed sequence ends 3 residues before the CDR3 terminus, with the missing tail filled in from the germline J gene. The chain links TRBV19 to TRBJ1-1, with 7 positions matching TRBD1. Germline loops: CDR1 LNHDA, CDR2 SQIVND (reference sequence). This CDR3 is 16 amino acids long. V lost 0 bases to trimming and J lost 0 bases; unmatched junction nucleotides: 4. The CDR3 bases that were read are TGTGCCAGTAGTATAGAACCGACAGGGCTGAACACTGAA. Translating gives CASSIEPTGLNTE. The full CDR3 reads CASSIEPTGLNTEAFF. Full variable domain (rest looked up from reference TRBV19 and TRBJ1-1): DGGITQSPKYLFRKEGQNVTLSCEQNLNHDAMYWYRQDPGQGLRLIYYSQIVNDFQKGDIAEGYSVSREKKESFPLTVTSAQKNPTAFYLCASSIEPTGLNTEAFFGQGTRLTVV.

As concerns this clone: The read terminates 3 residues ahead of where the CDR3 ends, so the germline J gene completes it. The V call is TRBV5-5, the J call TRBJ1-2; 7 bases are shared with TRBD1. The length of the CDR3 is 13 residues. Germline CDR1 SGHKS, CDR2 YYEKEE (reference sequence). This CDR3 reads CASSLEQGTGYTF. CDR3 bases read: TGTGCCAGCAGCTTGGAACAGGGGACGGGC.

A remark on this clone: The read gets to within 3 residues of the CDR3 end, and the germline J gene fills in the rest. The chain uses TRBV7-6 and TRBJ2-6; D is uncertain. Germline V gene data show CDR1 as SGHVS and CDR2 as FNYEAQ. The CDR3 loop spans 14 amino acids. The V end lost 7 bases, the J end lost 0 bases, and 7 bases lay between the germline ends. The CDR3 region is CASTTYSGANVLTF. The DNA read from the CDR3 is TGTGCCAGCACCACCTACTCTGGGGCCAACGTC.

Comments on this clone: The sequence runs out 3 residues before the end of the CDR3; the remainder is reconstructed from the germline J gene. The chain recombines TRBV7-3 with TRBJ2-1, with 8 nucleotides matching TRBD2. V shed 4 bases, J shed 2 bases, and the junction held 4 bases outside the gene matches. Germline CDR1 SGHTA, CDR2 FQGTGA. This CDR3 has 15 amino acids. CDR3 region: CASSSEGLAYNEQFF. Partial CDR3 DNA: TGTGCCAGCAGCTCAGAGGGACTAGCCTACAATGAG.

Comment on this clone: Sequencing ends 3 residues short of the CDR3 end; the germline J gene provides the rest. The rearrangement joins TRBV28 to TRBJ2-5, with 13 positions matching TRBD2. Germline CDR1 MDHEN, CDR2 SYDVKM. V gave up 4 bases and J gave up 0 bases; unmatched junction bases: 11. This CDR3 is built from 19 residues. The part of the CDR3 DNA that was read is TGTGCCAGCAGTTCCCGACTAGCGGGGGGCCGATGGTACCAAGAGACC. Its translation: CASSSRLAGGRWYQET. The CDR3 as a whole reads CASSSRLAGGRWYQETQYF.

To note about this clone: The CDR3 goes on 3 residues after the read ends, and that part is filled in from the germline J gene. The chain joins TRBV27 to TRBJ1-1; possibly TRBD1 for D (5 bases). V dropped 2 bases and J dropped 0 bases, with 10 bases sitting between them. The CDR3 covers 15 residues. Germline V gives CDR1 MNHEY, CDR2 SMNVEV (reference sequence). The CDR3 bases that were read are TGTGCCAGCAGTTTACGACAGAGAATGAACACTGAA. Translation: CASSLRQRMNTE. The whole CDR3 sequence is CASSLRQRMNTEAFF.

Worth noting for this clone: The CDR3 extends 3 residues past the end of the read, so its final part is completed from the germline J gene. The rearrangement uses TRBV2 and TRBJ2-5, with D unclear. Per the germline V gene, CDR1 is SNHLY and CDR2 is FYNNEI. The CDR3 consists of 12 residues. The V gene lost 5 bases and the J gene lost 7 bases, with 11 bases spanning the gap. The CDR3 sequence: CASSPESGTQYF. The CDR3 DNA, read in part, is TGTGCCAGCAGTCCTGAGTCGGGGACC.

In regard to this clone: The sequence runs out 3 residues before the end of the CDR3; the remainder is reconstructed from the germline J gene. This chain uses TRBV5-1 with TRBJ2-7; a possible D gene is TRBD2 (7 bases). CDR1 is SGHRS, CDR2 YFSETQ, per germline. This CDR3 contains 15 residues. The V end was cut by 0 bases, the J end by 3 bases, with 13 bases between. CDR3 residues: CASSLDGGHIYEQYF. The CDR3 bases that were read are TGCGCCAGCAGCTTGGACGGGGGGCATATCTACGAG.

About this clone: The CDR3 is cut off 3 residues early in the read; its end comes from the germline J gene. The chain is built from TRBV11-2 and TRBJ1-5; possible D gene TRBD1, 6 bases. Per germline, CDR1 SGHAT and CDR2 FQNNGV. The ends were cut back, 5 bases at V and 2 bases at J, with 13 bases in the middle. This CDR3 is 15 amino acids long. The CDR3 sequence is CASSQQGSGNQPQHF. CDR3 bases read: TGTGCCAGCAGCCAACAGGGTTCTGGCAATCAGCCC.

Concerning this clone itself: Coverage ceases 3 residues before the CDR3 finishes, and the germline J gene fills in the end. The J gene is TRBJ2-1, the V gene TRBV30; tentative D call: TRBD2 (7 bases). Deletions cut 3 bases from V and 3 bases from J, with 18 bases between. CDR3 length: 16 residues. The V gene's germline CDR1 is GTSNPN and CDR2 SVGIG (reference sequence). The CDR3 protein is CAWRWGGLSIYNEQFF. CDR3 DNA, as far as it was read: TGTGCCTGGAGGTGGGGGGGCCTATCCATCTACAATGAG. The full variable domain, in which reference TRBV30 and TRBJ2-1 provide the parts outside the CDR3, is SQTIHQWPATLVQPVGSPLSLECTVEGTSNPNLYWYRQAAGRGLQLLFYSVGIGQISSEVPQNLSASRPQDRQFILSSKKLLLSDSGFYLCAWRWGGLSIYNEQFFGPGTRLTVL.

CDR3 bases read: TGTGCCAGCAGTGACTACAGGGGGGCCACAGATACG. Encoded protein: CASSDYRGATDT. The entire CDR3 protein is CASSDYRGATDTQYF. V usage is TRBV2 and J usage is TRBJ2-3; 8 nucleotides line up with TRBD1. From the germline J gene comes the end of the CDR3, since the read stops 3 residues before it. This CDR3 has 15 residues. V gave up 3 bases and J gave up 2 bases; unmatched junction bases: 4. Germline CDR1 is SNHLY and CDR2 is FYNNEI.

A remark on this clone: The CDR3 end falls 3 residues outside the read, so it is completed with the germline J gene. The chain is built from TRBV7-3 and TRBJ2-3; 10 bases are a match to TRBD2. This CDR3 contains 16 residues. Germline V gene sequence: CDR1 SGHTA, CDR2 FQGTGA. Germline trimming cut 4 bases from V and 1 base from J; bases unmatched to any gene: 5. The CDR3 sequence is CASSSTLAGGTDTQYF. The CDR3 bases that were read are TGTGCCAGCAGCTCGACCCTAGCGGGGGGCACAGATACG. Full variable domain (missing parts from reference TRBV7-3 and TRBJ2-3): GAGVSQTPSNKVTEKGKYVELRCDPISGHTALYWYRQSLGQGPEFLIYFQGTGAADDSGLPNDRFFAVRPEGSVSTLKIQRTERGDSAVYLCASSSTLAGGTDTQYFGPGTRLTVL.

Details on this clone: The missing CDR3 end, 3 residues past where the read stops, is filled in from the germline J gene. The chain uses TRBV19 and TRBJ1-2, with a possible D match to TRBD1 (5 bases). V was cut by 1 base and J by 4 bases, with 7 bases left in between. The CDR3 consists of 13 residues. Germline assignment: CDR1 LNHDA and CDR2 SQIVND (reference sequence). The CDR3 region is CASSIGQFYGYTF. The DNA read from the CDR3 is TGTGCCAGTAGTATAGGACAGTTCTATGGC.

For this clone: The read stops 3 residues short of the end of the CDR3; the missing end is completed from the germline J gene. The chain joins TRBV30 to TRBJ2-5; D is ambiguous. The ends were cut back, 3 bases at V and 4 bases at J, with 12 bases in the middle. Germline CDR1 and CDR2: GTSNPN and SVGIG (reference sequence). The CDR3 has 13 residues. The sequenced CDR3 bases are TGTGCCTGGAGCGACTTCGTCGGAGAGACC. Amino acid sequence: CAWSDFVGET. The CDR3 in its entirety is CAWSDFVGETQYF.

CDR3: CSASALGQRNYGYTF. Incomplete CDR3 DNA: TGCAGTGCTAGTGCCCTGGGACAGAGAAACTATGGC. The chain has TRBV20-1 and TRBJ1-2; 7 bases match TRBD1. Read sequence stops 3 residues before the CDR3 end, and the germline J gene provides the missing end. After removal of 3 bases from V and 2 bases from J, the junction contained 9 bases not matched to a gene. Germline assignment: CDR1 DFQATT and CDR2 SNEGSKA (reference sequence). The CDR3 is made up of 15 amino acids.

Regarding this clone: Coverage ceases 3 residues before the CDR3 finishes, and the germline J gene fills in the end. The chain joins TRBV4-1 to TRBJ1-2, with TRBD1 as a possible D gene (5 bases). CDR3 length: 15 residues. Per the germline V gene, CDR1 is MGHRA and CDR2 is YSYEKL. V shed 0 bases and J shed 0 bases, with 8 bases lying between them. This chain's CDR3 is CASSQEAGSNYGYTF. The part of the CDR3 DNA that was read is TGCGCCAGCAGCCAAGAGGCAGGGTCTAACTATGGC.

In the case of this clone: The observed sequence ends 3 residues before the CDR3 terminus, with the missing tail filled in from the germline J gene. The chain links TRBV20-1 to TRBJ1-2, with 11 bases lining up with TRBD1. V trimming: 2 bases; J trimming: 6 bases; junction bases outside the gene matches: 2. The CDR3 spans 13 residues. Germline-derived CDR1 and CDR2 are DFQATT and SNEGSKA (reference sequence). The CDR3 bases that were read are TGCAGTGCTAGAAGGACAGGGGGCCATGGC. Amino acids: CSARRTGGHG. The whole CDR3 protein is CSARRTGGHGYTF.

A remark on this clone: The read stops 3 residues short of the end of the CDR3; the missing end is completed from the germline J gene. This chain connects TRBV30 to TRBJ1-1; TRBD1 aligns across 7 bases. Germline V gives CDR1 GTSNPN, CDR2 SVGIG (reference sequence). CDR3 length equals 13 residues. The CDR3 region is CAWSGDSYQEAFF. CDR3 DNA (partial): TGTGCCTGGAGTGGGGACAGTTACCAAGAA.

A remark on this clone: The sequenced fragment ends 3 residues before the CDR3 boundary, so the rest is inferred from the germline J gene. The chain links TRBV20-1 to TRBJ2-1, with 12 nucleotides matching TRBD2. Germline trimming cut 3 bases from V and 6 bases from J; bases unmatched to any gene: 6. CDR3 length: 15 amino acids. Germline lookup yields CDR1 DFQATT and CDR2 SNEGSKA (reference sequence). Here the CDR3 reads CSASPSGGAGNEQFF. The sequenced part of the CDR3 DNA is TGCAGTGCTAGTCCTAGCGGGGGGGCCGGCAATGAG.

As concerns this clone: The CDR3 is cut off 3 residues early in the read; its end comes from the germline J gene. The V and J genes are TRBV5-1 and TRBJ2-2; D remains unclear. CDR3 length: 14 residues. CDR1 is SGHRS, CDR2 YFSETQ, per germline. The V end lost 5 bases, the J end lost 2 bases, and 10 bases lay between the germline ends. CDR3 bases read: TGCGCCAGCAGTCCGCGAACCAACACCGGGGAG. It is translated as CASSPRTNTGE. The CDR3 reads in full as CASSPRTNTGELFF.

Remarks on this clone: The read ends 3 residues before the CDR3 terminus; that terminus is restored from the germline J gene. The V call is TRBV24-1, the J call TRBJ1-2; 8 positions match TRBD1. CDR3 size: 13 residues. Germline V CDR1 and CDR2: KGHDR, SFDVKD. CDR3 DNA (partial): TGTGCCACCAGTGACGAACAGGGGGGCGGC. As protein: CATSDEQGGG. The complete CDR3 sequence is CATSDEQGGGYTF.

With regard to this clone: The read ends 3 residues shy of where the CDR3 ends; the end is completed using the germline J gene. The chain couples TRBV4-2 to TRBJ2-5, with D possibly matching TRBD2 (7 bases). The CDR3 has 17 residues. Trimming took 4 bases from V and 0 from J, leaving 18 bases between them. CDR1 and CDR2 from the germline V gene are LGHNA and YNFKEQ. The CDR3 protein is CASSPGGHDAYQETQYF. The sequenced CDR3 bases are TGTGCCAGCAGCCCGGGGGGACACGATGCGTACCAAGAGACC.

CDR3 amino acids: CATEGISTEAFF. The part of the CDR3 DNA that was read is TGTGCCACCGAGGGGATCAGCACTGAA. J is TRBJ1-1 and V is TRBV2; the D gene is possibly TRBD1 (5 bases). The read terminates 3 residues ahead of where the CDR3 ends, so the germline J gene completes it. Germline-derived CDR1 and CDR2 are SNHLY and FYNNEI. Trimming removed 10 bases from V and 4 bases from J, with 13 bases in between. The CDR3 runs 12 residues.

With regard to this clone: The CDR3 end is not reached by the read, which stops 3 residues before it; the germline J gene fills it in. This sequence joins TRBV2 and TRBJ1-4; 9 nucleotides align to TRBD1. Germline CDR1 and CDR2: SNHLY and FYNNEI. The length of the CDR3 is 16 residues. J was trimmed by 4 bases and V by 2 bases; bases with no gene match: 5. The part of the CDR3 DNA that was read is TGTGCCAGCAGTGAATTGGGGACAGGGCTTAATGAAAAA. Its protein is CASSELGTGLNEK. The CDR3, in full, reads CASSELGTGLNEKLFF.